A selection of T cell receptor beta chains follows, all from one sample in a study of T cells in Graves' hyperthyroidism and ophthalmopathy. TCRdb itself ran the multiplex PCR reads through MiXCR, one entry per CDR3 protein. The sample includes 600,000 to 900,000 distinct CDR3 sequences, about 16% of them seen just once. The specimen sequenced was blood. These receptors all come from a man between 18 and 35 years old with Graves' hyperthyroidism. The CDR3 runs from the conserved cysteine through the conserved F or W.

J gene,V gene,CDR3 protein
TRBJ2-3,TRBV4-2,CASSQFGTSGSDTQYF
TRBJ2-3,TRBV29-1,CSVGQGAADTQYF
TRBJ2-1,TRBV13,CASSLGAGGIYNEQFF
TRBJ2-7,TRBV12-3/TRBV12-4,CASSTPSLALEQYF
TRBJ1-1,TRBV7-9,CASSLVGWTEAFF
TRBJ1-1,TRBV6-2/TRBV6-3,CASTRTGMNTEAFF
TRBJ2-7,TRBV5-1,CASSLEARSGEQYF
TRBJ2-7,TRBV28,CASNQVVFSYEQYF
TRBJ2-5,TRBV7-2,CASSSSPPGLADQETQYF
TRBJ1-5,TRBV7-2,CASSYSGDQPQHF
TRBJ2-3,TRBV6-5,CASSYSRVHSEGGTDTQYF
TRBJ1-1,TRBV12-3/TRBV12-4,CATSFEWANTEAFF